The rows below give T cell receptor beta chains drawn from one sample of a study of shared T cell receptors in the human thymus. Sequencing was performed with immunoSEQ multiplex PCR; in TCRdb, only in-frame clones are kept and a portion is missing. The table records about 380,000 clones, approximately 95% of them present only once. The source material was thymocytes. The receptors originated from a human donor. Each CDR3 is given with its conserved first and last residue. D genes are given only for firm matches. The size entry is marked missing in some rows and otherwise reads once, few, many or a size class.

V	size	D	J	CDR3	DNA
TRBV14	NA	NA	TRBJ2-7	CASSHGYEQYF	TGTGCCAGCAGCCATGGCTACGAGCAGTACTTC
TRBV19	NA	TRBD1	TRBJ2-7	CASTPDRGPGEQYF	TGTGCCAGTACCCCCGACAGGGGGCCTGGGGAGCAGTACTTC
TRBV4-2	NA	NA	TRBJ1-2	CASSQRTTVLGINF	TGTGCCAGCAGCCAGCGGACAACCGTATTGGGTATTAATTTC
TRBV28	NA	TRBD1	TRBJ1-1	CASSFLDRGRGGTEAFF	TGTGCCAGCAGTTTCCTGGACAGGGGCCGTGGGGGCACTGAAGCTTTCTTT
TRBV5-6	NA	TRBD2	TRBJ2-1	CASRTLRGAPDNEQFF	TGTGCCAGCAGGACCCTGCGGGGGGCCCCAGACAATGAGCAGTTCTTC
TRBV11-2	NA	TRBD1	TRBJ1-1	CASSFLPGQANTEAFF	TGTGCCAGCAGCTTCCTACCGGGACAGGCGAACACTGAAGCTTTCTTT
TRBV4-3	NA	NA	TRBJ1-1	CASSQAPGQPNTEAFF	TGCGCCAGCAGCCAAGCGCCCGGACAGCCTAACACTGAAGCTTTCTTT
TRBV7-9	NA	NA	TRBJ2-5	CASSLGVAKWETQYF	TGTGCCAGCAGCTTAGGAGTAGCCAAGTGGGAGACCCAGTACTTC
TRBV7-2	NA	NA	TRBJ2-5	CASSLGRQETQYF	TGTGCCAGCAGCCTGGGGCGGCAAGAGACCCAGTACTTC
TRBV5-6	NA	NA	TRBJ2-7	CASSLSGREQYF	TGTGCCAGCAGCTTGTCCGGGCGGGAGCAGTACTTC
TRBV14	NA	NA	TRBJ2-1	CASSLVAPGAYNEQFF	TGTGCCAGCAGCCTCGTAGCACCGGGGGCCTACAATGAGCAGTTCTTC
TRBV12-5	NA	TRBD1	TRBJ1-1	CASGFGTENTEAFF	TGTGCTAGTGGTTTCGGGACAGAGAACACTGAAGCTTTCTTT
TRBV28	NA	NA	TRBJ2-5	CASSREGETQYF	TGTGCCAGCAGTCGGGAAGGAGAGACCCAGTACTTC
TRBV27	NA	NA	TRBJ2-1	CASSLNRWAYNEQFF	TGTGCCAGCAGTTTAAACAGGTGGGCCTACAATGAGCAGTTCTTC
TRBV2	NA	TRBD1	TRBJ2-7	CASSPRDRSYEQYF	TGTGCCAGCAGCCCCCGGGACAGATCCTACGAGCAGTACTTC
TRBV27	NA	NA	TRBJ1-5	CAVGRDNQPQHF	TGTGCCGTGGGCAGGGACAATCAGCCCCAGCATTTT
TRBV19	NA	TRBD2	TRBJ2-2	CASSPLWGGTNTGELFF	TGTGCCAGTAGTCCCTTATGGGGGGGGACGAACACCGGGGAGCTGTTTTTT
TRBV5-1	once	TRBD2	TRBJ2-1	CASSLVAGGSSNYNEQFF	TGCGCCAGCAGCTTGGTAGCGGGAGGCTCCTCAAACTACAATGAGCAGTTCTTC